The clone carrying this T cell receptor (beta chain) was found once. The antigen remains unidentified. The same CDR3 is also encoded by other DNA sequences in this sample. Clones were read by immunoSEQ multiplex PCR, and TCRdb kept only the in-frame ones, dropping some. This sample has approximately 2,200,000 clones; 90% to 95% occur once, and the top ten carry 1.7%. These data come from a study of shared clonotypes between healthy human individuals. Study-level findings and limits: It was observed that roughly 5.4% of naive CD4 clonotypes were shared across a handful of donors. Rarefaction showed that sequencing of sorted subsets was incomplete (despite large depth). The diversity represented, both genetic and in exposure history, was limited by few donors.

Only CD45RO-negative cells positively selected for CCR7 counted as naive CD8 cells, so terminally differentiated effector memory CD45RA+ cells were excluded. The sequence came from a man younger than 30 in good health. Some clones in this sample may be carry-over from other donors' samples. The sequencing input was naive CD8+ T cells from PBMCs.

Written as DNA, the CDR3 is TGTGCCAGCAGCGTAGGTGCCAGCAACTACGAGCAGTACTTC. Its protein is CASSVGASNYEQYF. The chain employs TRBV9 and TRBJ2-7; D is ambiguous. CDR1 SGDLS and CDR2 YYNGEE come from the germline V gene. With 0 bases removed from V and 3 bases from J, the gap between germline ends came to 10 bases. This CDR3 region has 14 residues.